This TCR beta chain was retrieved from a study of T cell changes during pregnancy in multiple sclerosis (dated by TCRdb to between 2018 and 2021). Looking at the study overall: The study examined how the T cell repertoire changed over the course of pregnancy in women with multiple sclerosis.

Comment on this clone: The antigen it recognizes is unknown. Per-nucleotide qualities are absent, and no much larger clonotype sits a single base away.

V sheds 4 bases and J sheds 1 base, leaving 14 bases between their ends. Its CDR3 holds 16 amino acids, cysteine through phenylalanine. The only DNA kept is the CDR3, 48 bases in frame from the first base. The germline V gene sets CDR1 to SGHRS and CDR2 to YFSETQ. The library was prepared using the immunoSEQ multiplex PCR assay. TCRdb took over this immuneACCESS table, retaining in-frame rearrangements with V and J assigned. Such tables are incomplete; in checked studies, under half of the missing clones stem from an unresolved V gene, and the remainder is unexplained. The sample has 26,000 or so clones on record, 85% to 90% of them singletons. Around 16% of the sample lies in the top ten.

The origin of this receptor is a female donor with multiple sclerosis, enrolled in a pregnancy study. The source was CD8+ T cells from peripheral blood mononuclear cells, collected in the second trimester of pregnancy. This chain is built from TRBV5-1 and TRBJ2-2; the D gene is perhaps TRBD1, on 5 matching bases. The CDR3 has the sequence CASSIAPDKNTGELFF. The sequenced DNA: TGCGCCAGCAGCATTGCGCCGGACAAGAACACCGGGGAGCTGTTTTTT.